This T cell receptor beta chain was captured by sequencing in a study of blood T cell repertoires in COVID-19. Study-level background: Both acute and convalescent COVID-19 samples were obtained from the United States, Italy and Spain.

Produced via immunoSEQ multiplex PCR; TCRdb's table is partial and in-frame only. The repertoire holds under 200,000 clones, with over 70% as singletons. The table lists this clone with a few counts. The germline CDR1 and CDR2 sequences are SGHNT and YYREEE (reference sequence). Trimming left V 6 bases short and J 1 base short, with 16 bases between. This CDR3 has 15 amino acids. The chain joins TRBV5-4 to TRBJ1-1, with D tentatively TRBD1 (6 bases). The sequencing sample was made of peripheral blood. This TCR derives from a woman between 70 and 85 years old who had recovered from COVID-19. The CDR3 nucleotides are TGTGCCAGCACCCGGGACACCGGACCGAACACTGAAGCTTTCTTT. Encoded protein: CASTRDTGPNTEAFF. Full variable domain (missing parts from reference TRBV5-4 and TRBJ1-1): ETGVTQSPTHLIKTRGQQVTLRCSSQSGHNTVSWYQQALGQGPQFIFQYYREEENGRGNFPPRFSGLQFPNYSSELNVNALELDDSALYLCASTRDTGPNTEAFFGQGTRLTVV.